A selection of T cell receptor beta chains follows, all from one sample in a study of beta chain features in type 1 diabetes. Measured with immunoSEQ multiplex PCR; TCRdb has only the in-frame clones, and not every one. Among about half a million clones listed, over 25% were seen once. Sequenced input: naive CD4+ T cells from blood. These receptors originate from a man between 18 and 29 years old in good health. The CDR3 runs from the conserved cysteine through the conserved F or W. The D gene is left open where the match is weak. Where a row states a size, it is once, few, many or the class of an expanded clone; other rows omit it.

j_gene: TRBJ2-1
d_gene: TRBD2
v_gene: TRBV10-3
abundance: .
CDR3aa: CAISELAGSSYNEQFF
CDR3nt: TGTGCCATCAGTGAACTAGCGGGAAGCTCCTACAATGAGCAGTTCTTC

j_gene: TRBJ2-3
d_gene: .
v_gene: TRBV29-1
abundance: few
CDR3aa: CSVEGGGTQYF
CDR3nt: TGCAGCGTTGAAGGGGGAGGTACGCAGTATTTT

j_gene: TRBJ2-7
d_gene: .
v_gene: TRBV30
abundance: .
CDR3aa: CAWSVYPGDEQYF
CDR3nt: TGTGCCTGGAGTGTATATCCAGGGGACGAGCAGTACTTC

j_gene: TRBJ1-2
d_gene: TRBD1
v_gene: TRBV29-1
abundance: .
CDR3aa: CSFVGGDRVGYTF
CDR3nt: TGCAGCTTTGTTGGGGGTGACAGGGTCGGCTACACCTTC

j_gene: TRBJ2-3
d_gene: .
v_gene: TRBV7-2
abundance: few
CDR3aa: CASSLQGMADTQYF
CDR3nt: TGTGCCAGCAGCTTACAGGGGATGGCAGATACGCAGTATTTT

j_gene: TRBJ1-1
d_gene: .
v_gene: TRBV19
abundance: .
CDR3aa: CASSISPGSHTEAFF
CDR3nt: TGTGCCAGTAGTATCTCCCCAGGAAGCCACACTGAAGCTTTCTTT

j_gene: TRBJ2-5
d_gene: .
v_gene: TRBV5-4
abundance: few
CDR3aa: CASTRGSRETQYF
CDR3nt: TGTGCCAGCACCCGGGGTAGCCGAGAGACCCAGTACTTC

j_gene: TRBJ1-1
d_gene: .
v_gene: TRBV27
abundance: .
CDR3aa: CASSLRQKNTEAFF
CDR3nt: TGTGCCAGCAGTCTCCGACAGAAGAACACTGAAGCTTTCTTT

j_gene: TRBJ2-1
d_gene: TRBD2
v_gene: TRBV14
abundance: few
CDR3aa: CASSQTLAALNEQFF
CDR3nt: TGTGCCAGCAGCCAAACTCTAGCGGCTCTCAATGAGCAGTTCTTC

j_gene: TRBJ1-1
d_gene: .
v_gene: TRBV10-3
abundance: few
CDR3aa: CAINPDWATEAFF
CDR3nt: TGTGCCATCAACCCAGACTGGGCCACTGAAGCTTTCTTT

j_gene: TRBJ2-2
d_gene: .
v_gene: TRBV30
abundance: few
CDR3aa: CAWSVRREGGELFF
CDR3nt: TGTGCCTGGAGTGTACGACGGGAAGGCGGGGAGCTGTTTTTT

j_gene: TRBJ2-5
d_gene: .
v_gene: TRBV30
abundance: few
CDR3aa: CAWSVRAETQYF
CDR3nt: TGTGCCTGGAGTGTAAGGGCGGAGACCCAGTACTTC

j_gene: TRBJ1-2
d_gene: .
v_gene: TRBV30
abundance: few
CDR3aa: CAWSVRQAFLGYTF
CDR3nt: TGTGCCTGGAGTGTTCGACAGGCATTCCTGGGCTACACCTTC

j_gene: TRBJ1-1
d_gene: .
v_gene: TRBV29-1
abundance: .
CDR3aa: CSVEIASVQAFF
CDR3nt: TGCAGCGTTGAGATTGCATCAGTTCAGGCTTTCTTT

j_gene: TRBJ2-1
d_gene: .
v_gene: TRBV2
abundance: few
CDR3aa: CASRYYNEQFF
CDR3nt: TGTGCCAGCAGGTACTACAATGAGCAGTTCTTC

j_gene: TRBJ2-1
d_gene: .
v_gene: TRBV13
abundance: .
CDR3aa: CASSPRTNSYNEQFF
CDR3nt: TGTGCCAGCAGCCCAAGGACTAACTCCTACAATGAGCAGTTCTTC

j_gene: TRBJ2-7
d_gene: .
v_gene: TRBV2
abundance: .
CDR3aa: CASSTHRSYEQYF
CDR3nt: TGTGCCAGCAGTACGCACAGAAGCTACGAGCAGTACTTC

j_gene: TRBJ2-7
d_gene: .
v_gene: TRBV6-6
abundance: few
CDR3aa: CASSYLRTVNEQYF
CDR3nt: TGTGCCAGCAGTTACCTCCGGACAGTAAACGAGCAGTACTTC

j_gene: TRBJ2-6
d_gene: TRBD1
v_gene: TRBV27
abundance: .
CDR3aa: CASRRQGSSGANVLTF
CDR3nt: TGTGCCAGCAGAAGACAGGGGTCCTCTGGGGCCAACGTCCTGACTTTC

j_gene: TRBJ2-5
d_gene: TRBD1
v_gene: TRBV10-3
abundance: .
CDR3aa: CAISGTGKETQYF
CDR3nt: TGTGCCATCAGTGGGACAGGGAAAGAGACCCAGTACTTC

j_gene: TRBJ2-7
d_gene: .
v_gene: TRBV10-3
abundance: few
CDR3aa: CAISERQSSHEQYF
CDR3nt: TGTGCCATCAGTGAAAGGCAGAGTTCGCACGAGCAGTACTTC

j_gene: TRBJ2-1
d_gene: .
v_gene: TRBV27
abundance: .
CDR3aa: CASSLWLGPQAYNEQFF
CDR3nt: TGTGCCAGCAGTTTATGGTTGGGACCCCAGGCCTACAATGAGCAGTTCTTC

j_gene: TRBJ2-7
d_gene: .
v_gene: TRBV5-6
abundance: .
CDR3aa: CASSWGPFSSSYEQYF
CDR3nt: TGTGCCAGCAGCTGGGGGCCCTTCTCCAGCTCCTACGAGCAGTACTTC

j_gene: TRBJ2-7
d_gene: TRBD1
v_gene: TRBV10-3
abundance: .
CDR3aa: CATRLDRDNEQYF
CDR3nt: TGTGCCACCCGTCTGGACAGGGACAACGAGCAGTACTTC

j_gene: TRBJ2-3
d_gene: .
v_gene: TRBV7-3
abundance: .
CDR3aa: CASRSNGGTDTDTQYF
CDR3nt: TGTGCCAGCCGATCCAATGGAGGGACAGACACAGATACGCAGTATTTT